This T cell receptor beta chain was found in a study of T-cell memory formation after mild COVID-19. In this sample, this clonotype turned up a few times. Antigen specificity is unknown. CDR3 length: 15 residues. Germline values: CDR1 LGHNA, CDR2 YSLEER. Trimming cost V 0 bases and J 6 bases, with 13 bases left between them. TCRdb passed the 5' RACE reads through MiXCR, listing each CDR3 protein once. The table includes roughly 170,000 distinct CDR3 sequences, under 20% detected once. General study points: While clones contracting from day 15 to 85 were balanced between CD4 and CD8, later expanders leaned CD4+. Some responding clones appeared in pre-infection memory, suggesting cross-reactive memory joined.

This sequence was found in a man aged 18 to 29 who had mild COVID-19 (a few samples of this study predate the infection). Cell type and time point are not known. The chain has TRBV4-3 and TRBJ2-3; no clear D gene. Sequences were obtained from PBMCs or a T cell subset sorted from them (not recorded which). The chain's CDR3 is CASSQDLGFEDTQYF. The CDR3 coding sequence is TGCGCCAGCAGCCAAGATTTGGGGTTTGAGGATACGCAGTATTTT.